What follows are 13 T cell receptor beta chains derived from one specimen sequenced in a study of identifying expanded T cells in peripheral blood. Measured with immunoSEQ multiplex PCR; TCRdb has only the in-frame clones, and not every one. The sample lists around 90,000 clones, approximately 89% occurring once. Sequencing was performed on blood. The receptors originated from a person aged 18 to 75 in good health.

V usage is TRBV9 and J usage is TRBJ2-7; no definite D call. V was trimmed by 0 bases and J by 6 bases, leaving 13 bases between them. Per the germline V gene, CDR1 is SGDLS and CDR2 is YYNGEE. The CDR3 length is 14 residues. The CDR3 region is CASSVATESGEQYF. Here the CDR3 DNA reads TGTGCCAGCAGCGTAGCTACGGAGTCGGGCGAGCAGTACTTC. Full variable domain (remainder filled in from reference TRBV9 and TRBJ2-7): DSGVTQTPKHLITATGQRVTLRCSPRSGDLSVYWYQQSLDQGLQFLIQYYNGEERAKGNILERFSAQQFPDLHSELNLSSLELGDSALYFCASSVATESGEQYFGPGTRLTVT.

This clone was picked up a small number of times. This rearrangement joins TRBV7-9 to TRBJ1-6; 7 positions match TRBD1. Trimming took 3 bases from V and 6 from J; bases not matched to a gene: 2. The germline V gene encodes CDR1 SEHNR and CDR2 FQNEAQ (reference sequence). The CDR3 runs to 14 residues. The CDR3, as DNA: TGTGCCAGCAGCTTGGGGGACAGTAATTCACCCCTCCACTTT. Amino acids: CASSLGDSNSPLHF.

The V gene is TRBV5-6, the J gene TRBJ1-5, with TRBD1 as a possible D gene (5 bases). This CDR3 has 15 amino acids. V was shortened by 0 bases and J by 4 bases, with 11 bases between the two germline ends. CDR1 is SGHDT and CDR2 is YYEEEE in the germline V gene. This CDR3 reads CASSLVGDSNQPQHF. CDR3 sequence (DNA): TGTGCCAGCAGCTTGGTAGGGGATTCGAATCAGCCCCAGCATTTT.

This rearrangement joins TRBV6-1 to TRBJ2-1; 7 bases fit TRBD2. CDR1 is MNHNS, CDR2 SASEGT, per germline. This CDR3 has 15 amino acids. Trimming removed 1 base from V and 7 bases from J; junction bases left unmatched: 7. The chain's CDR3 is CASSEGGGPENEQFF. Written as DNA, the CDR3 is TGTGCCAGCAGTGAAGGCGGGGGACCTGAGAATGAGCAGTTCTTC.

The chain couples TRBV19 to TRBJ1-1, with D maybe TRBD1 (6 bases). The CDR3 covers 14 residues. Trimming pared 7 bases from V and 0 bases from J, leaving 12 bases between. Germline assignment: CDR1 LNHDA and CDR2 SQIVND (reference sequence). Here the CDR3 DNA reads TGTGCCAGTATGGGGGCAGGGCTGAACACTGAAGCTTTCTTT. This translates into CASMGAGLNTEAFF.

CDR3 nucleotide sequence: TGTGCCAGCAGCAGTGGGGGGACTGAAGCTTTCTTT. Encoded protein: CASSSGGTEAFF. This rearrangement joins TRBV7-3 to TRBJ1-1, with TRBD1 as a possible D gene (5 bases). This CDR3 has 12 amino acids. CDR1 and CDR2 from the germline V gene are SGHTA and FQGTGA. Trimming left V 5 bases short and J 5 bases short, with 9 bases between.

The chain links TRBV6-5 to TRBJ2-7; D not certain. CDR3 length: 13 residues. CDR1 MNHEY and CDR2 SVGAGI come from the germline V gene. The V and J ends lost 0 bases and 3 bases respectively, with 6 bases between them. Here the CDR3 DNA reads TGTGCCAGCAGTTACTCGGAAGTCTACGAGCAGTACTTC. This codes for CASSYSEVYEQYF.

The count of this clone is one. This chain uses TRBV7-9 with TRBJ2-5; D tentatively fits TRBD1 or TRBD2 (5 bases each). Germline CDR1 and CDR2: SEHNR and FQNEAQ (reference sequence). Trimming cost V 2 bases and J 5 bases, with 12 bases left between them. This CDR3 has 14 amino acids. This CDR3 reads CASSLRSEGETQYF. DNA for the CDR3: TGTGCCAGCAGCTTACGGTCCGAGGGGGAGACCCAGTACTTC. Supplemented by reference TRBV7-9 and TRBJ2-5, the full variable domain reads DTGVSQNPRHKITKRGQNVTFRCDPISEHNRLYWYRQTLGQGPEFLTYFQNEAQLEKSRLLSDRFSAERPKGSFSTLEIQRTEQGDSAMYLCASSLRSEGETQYFGPGTRLLVL.

A few counts support this clone. The chain employs TRBV4-3 and TRBJ2-1; D may be TRBD2 (6 bases). The CDR3 spans 16 residues. V lost 1 base and J lost 1, with 11 bases in between. The germline CDR1 and CDR2 sequences are LGHNA and YSLEER. CDR3 residues: CASSQAGDFSYNEQFF. The CDR3 region has the DNA TGCGCCAGCAGCCAAGCGGGAGATTTTTCCTACAATGAGCAGTTCTTC.

The rearrangement uses TRBV5-4 and TRBJ1-2, with unresolved D. Between the trimmed V and J ends, which lost 7 bases and 2 bases, there was a span of 15 bases. CDR1 and CDR2 (germline): SGHNT, YYREEE (reference sequence). The CDR3 has 14 residues. The CDR3 DNA is TGTGCCAGCTCCCCGGGAACACAAAACTATGGCTACACCTTC. Translated, it gives CASSPGTQNYGYTF.

This CDR3 is CASSIEADQPQHF. The CDR3 bases are TGTGCCAGTAGTATAGAGGCTGATCAGCCCCAGCATTTT. This chain connects TRBV19 to TRBJ1-5, with D unresolved. Germline CDR1 reads LNHDA; CDR2 reads SQIVND (reference sequence). Between the trimmed V and J ends, which lost 0 bases and 5 bases, there was a span of 5 bases. The CDR3 covers 13 residues.

About this clone itself: The sample has other DNA sequences that encode this CDR3 too. The chain combines TRBV11-2 with TRBJ2-2; TRBD1 matches at 7 bases. The junction had 0 bases not matched to a gene; V was cut back by 2 bases and J by 0 bases. This CDR3 contains 15 residues. Germline V gene data show CDR1 as SGHAT and CDR2 as FQNNGV. The CDR3 bases are TGTGCCAGCAGCTTAACAGGGGCGAACACCGGGGAGCTGTTTTTT. Translating it yields CASSLTGANTGELFF. Based on the CDR3 plus reference TRBV11-2 and TRBJ2-2, the full variable domain is EAGVAQSPRYKIIEKRQSVAFWCNPISGHATLYWYQQILGQGPKLLIQFQNNGVVDDSQLPKDRFSAERLKGVDSTLKIQPAKLEDSAVYLCASSLTGANTGELFFGEGSRLTVL.

The chain carries TRBV18 and TRBJ2-1, with 10 bases matching TRBD2. Trimming took 3 bases from V and 8 from J; bases not matched to a gene: 13. Germline CDR1 reads KGHSH; CDR2 reads LQKENI. CDR3 length equals 17 residues. As DNA, the CDR3 is TGTGCCAGCTCACCGTCCTACAGCGGGGGGGCAGAGGATGAGCAGTTCTTC. Its protein is CASSPSYSGGAEDEQFF.